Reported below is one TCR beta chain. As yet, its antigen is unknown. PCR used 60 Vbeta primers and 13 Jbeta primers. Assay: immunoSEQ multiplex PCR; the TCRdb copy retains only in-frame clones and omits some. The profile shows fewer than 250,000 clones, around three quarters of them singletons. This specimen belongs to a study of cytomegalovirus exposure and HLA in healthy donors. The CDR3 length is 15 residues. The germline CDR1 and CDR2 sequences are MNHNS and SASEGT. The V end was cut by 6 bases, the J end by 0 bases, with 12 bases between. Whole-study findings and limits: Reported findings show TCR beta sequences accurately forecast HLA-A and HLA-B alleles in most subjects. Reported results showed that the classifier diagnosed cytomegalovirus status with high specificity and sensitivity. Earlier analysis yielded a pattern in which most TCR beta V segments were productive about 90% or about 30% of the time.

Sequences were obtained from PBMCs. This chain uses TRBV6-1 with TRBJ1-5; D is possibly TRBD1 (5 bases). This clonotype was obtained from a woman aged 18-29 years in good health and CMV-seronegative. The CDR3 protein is CASRTDGYSNQPQHF. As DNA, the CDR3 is TGTGCCAGCAGGACAGACGGTTATAGCAATCAGCCCCAGCATTTT.